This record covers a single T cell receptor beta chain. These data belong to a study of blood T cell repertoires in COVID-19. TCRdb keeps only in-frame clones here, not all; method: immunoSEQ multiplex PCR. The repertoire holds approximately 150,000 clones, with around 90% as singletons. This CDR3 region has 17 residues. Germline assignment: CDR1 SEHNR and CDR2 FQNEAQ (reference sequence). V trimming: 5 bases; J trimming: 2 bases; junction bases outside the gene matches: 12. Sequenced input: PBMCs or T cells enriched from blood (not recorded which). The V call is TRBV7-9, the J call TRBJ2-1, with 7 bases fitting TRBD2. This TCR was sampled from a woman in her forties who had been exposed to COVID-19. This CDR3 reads CASSPPVERGPYNEQFF. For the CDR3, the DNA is TGTGCCAGCAGCCCACCGGTGGAGCGGGGACCCTACAATGAGCAGTTCTTC.